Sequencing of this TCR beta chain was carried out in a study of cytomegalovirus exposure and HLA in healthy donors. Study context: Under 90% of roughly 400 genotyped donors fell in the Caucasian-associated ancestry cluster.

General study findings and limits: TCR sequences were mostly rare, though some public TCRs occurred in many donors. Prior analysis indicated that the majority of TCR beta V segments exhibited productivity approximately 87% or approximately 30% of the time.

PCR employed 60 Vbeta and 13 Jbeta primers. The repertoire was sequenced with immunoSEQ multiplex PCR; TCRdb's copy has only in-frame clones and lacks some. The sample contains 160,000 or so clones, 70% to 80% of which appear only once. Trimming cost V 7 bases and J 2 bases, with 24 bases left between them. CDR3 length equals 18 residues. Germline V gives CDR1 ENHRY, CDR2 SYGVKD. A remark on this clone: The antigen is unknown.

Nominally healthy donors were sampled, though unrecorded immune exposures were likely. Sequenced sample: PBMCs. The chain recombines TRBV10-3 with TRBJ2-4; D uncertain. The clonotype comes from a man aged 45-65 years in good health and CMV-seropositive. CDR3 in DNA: TGTGCCATCACCCAAAGAGGTACTTCGGTTGAATCCAAAAACATTCAGTACTTC. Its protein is CAITQRGTSVESKNIQYF.